This T cell receptor (beta chain) emerged from a study of T cells in Graves' hyperthyroidism and ophthalmopathy (dated by TCRdb to about 2019). As for the study more broadly: A discovery cohort of about 95 patients, 43 with Graves' ophthalmopathy and fewer than 65 with stable Graves' hyperthyroidism, was used to find distinguishing TCR V-J signatures. An independent validation cohort of 18 to 20 hyperthyroidism patients and about 15 patients who later progressed to ophthalmopathy tested prospective prediction of ophthalmopathy. The roughly 94 discovery patients were randomly divided into training and test sets at a 7:3 ratio. The study also compared thyroid tissue and blood T-cell repertoires from roughly six Graves' hyperthyroidism patients. Following sampling, methimazole starting at 30 mg daily was given to hyperthyroidism patients, and high-dose intravenous methylprednisolone was given to ophthalmopathy patients. The paper describes TCR Vbeta CDR3 sequencing of around 130 peripheral blood samples, made up of roughly 40 ophthalmopathy patients, some 76 hyperthyroidism patients and around 17 progressor patients.

Concerning this clonotype itself: Its antigen specificity is not known. No much larger clonotype is one base removed from it; base qualities were not supplied.

The TCR beta CDR3 regions were amplified from the RNA transcripts. The first round of RT-PCR for the TCR CDR3 was performed with the HTBI primer set and the Qiagen OneStep RT-PCR kit. Libraries were constructed in a second round of multiplex PCR, after which size selection and purification were performed. Paired-end sequencing of the libraries was performed with 100 bp reads on an Illumina HiSeq2000. In the paper's pipeline: SOAPnuke was used to process the raw data, with reads discarded if the reads contained adapters or uncalled bases, had a mean Phred below 15, or lacked an exact constant-primer or identifier match. COPE v1.2.5 was used to merge the high-quality paired reads, and each unique nucleotide sequence was defined as a clonotype. MiTCR v1.1 was used to align the clonotypes against IMGT TRBV, TRBD and TRBJ reference segments. The analysis included only V-J combinations with a frequency above 0.0001, which together covered about 99% of the repertoires. A TCS score was defined as the ratio of F50 (clonal expansion) to E x V (chaos), with BLOSUM62-based TCRdist applied between CDR3 peptides within each V-J. Welch's t-statistics and random forest reduced roughly 540 V-J features to roughly 13, which were used in a naive Bayes classifier (R e1071). Thyroid-blood repertoire similarity was quantified with the Morisita-Horn index. TCRdb's own reprocessing of the public reads used fastp at Q25 and MiXCR and kept productive beta chains. Rows are unified per CDR3 protein, each entry keeping the most common DNA and genes. The V and J calls here are based on TCRdb, not the publication. For this sample there are 550,000 to 700,000 distinct CDR3 sequences; around 45% appear just once. Around 17% of the sample goes to the ten largest clones.

Paper-wide results and their limitations: Most expanded thyroid clonotypes (frequency above 0.001) were also detected in blood, a finding suggesting that blood repertoires may reflect thyroid immune responses. A model built on a 13 V-J signature distinguished ophthalmopathy from stable hyperthyroidism, reaching about 88% sensitivity and approximately 83% specificity in cross-validation and 80%/75% in testing. In validation, progression to ophthalmopathy was predicted by the model with nearly 71% sensitivity and around 76% specificity, a median of roughly 6.4 months before onset. Sample size was not statistically predetermined, and investigators were not blinded to group allocation.

The study excluded patients with uncontrolled infections, other autoimmune diseases, pregnancy or lactation. Diagnoses were based on clinical symptoms, serum thyroxine and TRAb, thyroid ultrasound and orbital computed tomography. Total RNA was extracted with Trizol reagent, and quality was checked on an Agilent 2100 Bioanalyzer. The receptor was isolated from an adult woman with Graves' disease, either hyperthyroidism or ophthalmopathy (not recorded which). Sequencing was performed on peripheral blood or thyroid tissue (not recorded which).

The DNA sequence is as follows: TGCAGCGTTGAACGCCTAGGTGGCGAGCAGTACTTC. Translated, it gives CSVERLGGEQYF. The receptor chain draws on TRBV29-1 and TRBJ2-7, with the identity of the D gene unclear. CDR1 and CDR2 were assigned from the germline V gene as SQVTM and ANQGSEA. Trimming at the junction amounts to 2 bases on V and 6 bases on J, and the germline ends lie 11 bases apart. The CDR3 contains 12 residues, cysteine and phenylalanine counted. Only CDR3 DNA remains: 36 bases, in frame from the first base.